This TCR beta chain was recovered during a study of beta chain features in type 1 diabetes. Study-wide findings and caveats: Among patients with Type 1 diabetes, TCRB CDR3s were moderately but significantly shorter in every one of the four CD4+ subsets.

This clone was seen a handful of times. Its antigen is unknown. From germline, CDR1 is MRHNA and CDR2 SNTAGT. V shed 2 bases and J 5 bases; nucleotides not matched to a gene: 5. There are 15 residues in the CDR3. The whole isolated RNA underwent reverse transcription, so sequencing captured expressed TCRB transcripts. Measured with immunoSEQ multiplex PCR; TCRdb has only the in-frame clones, and not every one. The sample contains some 350,000 clones, over 9% of which appear only once. Material: central memory CD4+ T cells from blood. The receptor comes from a man aged 25-45 years with type 1 diabetes. The chain employs TRBV6-4 and TRBJ2-3; TRBD2 matches at 9 bases. In DNA form, the CDR3 reads TGTGCCAGCAGTGACCAAGCGGGAGGAATAGATACGCAGTATTTT. This translates into CASSDQAGGIDTQYF.